The clone carrying this T cell receptor (beta chain) appeared a few times. What it recognizes is unknown. Germline V CDR1 and CDR2: KGHDR, SFDVKD. The CDR3 runs 15 residues. V lost 0 bases and J lost 10; bases outside the gene matches: 5. The sample is drawn from a study of early T cells in non-severe SARS-CoV-2 infection. Study at large: Investigators sequenced bulk RNA drawn from unsorted whole blood, and chains remained unpaired. Whole-study findings and limits: Private and CD4 specificities were missed by VDJdb matching, which favored anti-spike CD8 responses.

Attached unique molecular identifiers marked individual cDNA molecules. MiXCR was run by TCRdb on the 5' RACE reads, yielding one entry per CDR3 protein. The profile shows about 76,000 distinct CDR3 sequences, roughly a sixth of them singletons. J is TRBJ2-1 and V is TRBV24-1; 10 nucleotides line up with TRBD1. This sequence was found in an adult who was a healthcare worker with PCR-confirmed SARS-CoV-2 infection or an uninfected control (not recorded which). The sample comprised whole blood. The CDR3 protein is CATSDLETGGWEQFF. CDR3 DNA sequence: TGTGCCACCAGTGATTTGGAGACAGGGGGCTGGGAGCAGTTCTTC.